Presented here are 5 T cell receptor beta chains from one specimen sequenced in a study of T cell responses to AZD1222 COVID-19 vaccine. Method: immunoSEQ multiplex PCR; TCRdb's copy keeps in-frame clones and lacks some. The table has more than 95,000 clones, over 75% seen once. The sequences come from peripheral blood, collected on day 0 of AZD1222 vaccination. The receptors come from an adult in good health.

The V and J genes are TRBV6-1 and TRBJ2-6; 9 bases align to TRBD1. Losses at the gene ends were 0 bases for V and 0 bases for J; bases not matched to a gene: 3. Germline values: CDR1 MNHNS, CDR2 SASEGT. This CDR3 comprises 18 residues. The CDR3 loop is CASSEAGTGSSGANVLTF. The CDR3 DNA reads TGTGCCAGCAGTGAAGCGGGGACAGGGAGCTCTGGGGCCAACGTCCTGACTTTC.

This clone was detected only a few times. The chain carries TRBV18 and TRBJ2-5; D may be TRBD1 or TRBD2 (6 bases each). Trimming took off 3 bases at V and 5 bases at J, with 19 bases between the two ends. The germline V gene has CDR1 KGHSH and CDR2 LQKENI. The CDR3 has 16 residues. The CDR3 loop is CASSPLLTGRGETQYF. CDR3 DNA sequence: TGTGCCAGCTCACCCCTACTAACAGGGCGGGGTGAGACCCAGTACTTC.

The rearrangement joins TRBV3-1 (or the pseudogene TRBV3-2) to TRBJ2-1; D assignment may be TRBD1 or TRBD2 (6 bases each). V dropped 0 bases and J dropped 7 bases, with 16 bases sitting between them. CDR3 size: 16 residues. Germline values: CDR1 LGHDT, CDR2 YNNKEL (reference sequence). The CDR3 sequence is CASSQDYRGPGNEQFF. The DNA of the CDR3 is TGTGCCAGCAGCCAAGATTACCGGGGGCCAGGGAATGAGCAGTTCTTC.

The rearrangement joins TRBV6-5 to TRBJ1-1, with 9 bases fitting TRBD1. This CDR3 comprises 15 residues. Trimming cost V 6 bases and J 1 base; bases outside gene matches: 6. Germline-derived CDR1 and CDR2 are MNHEY and SVGAGI. The CDR3 DNA sequence: TGTGCCAGCAGCTCACAGGGGGCTGCGAACACTGAAGCTTTCTTT. Amino acids: CASSSQGAANTEAFF.

The genes are TRBV4-1 and TRBJ2-5; perhaps TRBD2 as D (5 bases). V was pared by 4 bases and J by 2 bases, with 17 bases between. The V gene's germline CDR1 is MGHRA and CDR2 YSYEKL. The CDR3 runs to 16 residues. CDR3 amino acids: CASSPSHRGLQETQYF. CDR3 DNA sequence: TGCGCCAGCAGCCCTAGCCACCGCGGATTGCAAGAGACCCAGTACTTC.